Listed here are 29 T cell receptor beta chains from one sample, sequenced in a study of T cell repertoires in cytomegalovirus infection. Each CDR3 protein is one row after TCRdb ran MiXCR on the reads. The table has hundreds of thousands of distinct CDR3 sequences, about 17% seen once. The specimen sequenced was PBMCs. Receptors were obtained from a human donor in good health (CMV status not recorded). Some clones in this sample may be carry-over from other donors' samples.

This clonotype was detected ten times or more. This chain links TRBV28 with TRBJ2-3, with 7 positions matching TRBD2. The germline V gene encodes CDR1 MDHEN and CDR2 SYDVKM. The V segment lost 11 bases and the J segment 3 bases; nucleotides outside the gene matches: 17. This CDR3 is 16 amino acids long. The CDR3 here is CAGSRGSTGRTDTQYF. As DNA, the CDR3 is TGTGCCGGGTCGCGGGGGAGCACCGGTCGAACAGATACGCAGTATTTT.

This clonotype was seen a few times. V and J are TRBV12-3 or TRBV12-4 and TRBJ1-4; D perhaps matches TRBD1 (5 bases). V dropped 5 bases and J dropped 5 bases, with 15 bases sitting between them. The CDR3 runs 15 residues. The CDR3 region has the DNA TGTGCCAGCAGTAAGACAGATTTGGGGAATGAAAAACTGTTTTTT. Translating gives CASSKTDLGNEKLFF.

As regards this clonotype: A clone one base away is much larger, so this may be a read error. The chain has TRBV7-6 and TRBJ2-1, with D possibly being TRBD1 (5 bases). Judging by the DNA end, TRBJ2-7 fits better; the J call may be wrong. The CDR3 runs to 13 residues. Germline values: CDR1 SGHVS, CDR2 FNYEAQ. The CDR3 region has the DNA TGTGCCAGCAGCTTATCGCATCAGGGTGAGCAGTACTTC. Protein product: CASSLSHQGEQYF.

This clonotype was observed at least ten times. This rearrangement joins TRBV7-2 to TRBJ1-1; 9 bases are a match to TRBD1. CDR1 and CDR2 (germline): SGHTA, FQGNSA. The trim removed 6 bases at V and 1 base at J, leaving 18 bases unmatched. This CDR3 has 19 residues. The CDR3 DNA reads TGTGCCAGCAGGTTAAGATCTGGGACAGGGATAAGGGGGAACACTGAAGCTTTCTTT. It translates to CASRLRSGTGIRGNTEAFF.

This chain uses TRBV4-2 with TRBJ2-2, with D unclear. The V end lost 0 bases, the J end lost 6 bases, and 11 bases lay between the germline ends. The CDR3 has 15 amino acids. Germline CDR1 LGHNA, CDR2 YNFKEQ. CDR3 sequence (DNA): TGTGCCAGCAGCCAAGATCCGAAAACAGCCGGGGAGCTGTTTTTT. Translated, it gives CASSQDPKTAGELFF.

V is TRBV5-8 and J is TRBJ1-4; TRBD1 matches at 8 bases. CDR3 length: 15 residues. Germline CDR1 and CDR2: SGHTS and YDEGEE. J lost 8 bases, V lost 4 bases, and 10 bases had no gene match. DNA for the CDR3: TGTGCCAGCAGCCCCAGGGGGCGAGTCGGCGAAAAACTGTTTTTT. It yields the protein CASSPRGRVGEKLFF.

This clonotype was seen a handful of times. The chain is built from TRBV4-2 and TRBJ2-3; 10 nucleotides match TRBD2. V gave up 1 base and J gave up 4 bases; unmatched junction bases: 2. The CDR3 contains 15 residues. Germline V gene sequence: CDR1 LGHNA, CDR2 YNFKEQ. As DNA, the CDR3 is TGTGCCAGCAGCCAAGGAGCGGGGGGGGCAGATACGCAGTATTTT. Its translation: CASSQGAGGADTQYF.

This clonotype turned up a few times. This CDR3 reads CSAIAGGNYNEQFF. The CDR3 DNA follows: TGCAGTGCGATAGCGGGGGGAAACTACAATGAGCAGTTCTTC. The rearrangement links TRBV20-1 to TRBJ2-1; 10 nucleotides agree with TRBD2. Per the germline V gene, CDR1 is DFQATT and CDR2 is SNEGSKA (reference sequence). The CDR3 sequence is 14 residues long. With 6 bases clipped from V and 3 bases from J, the junction kept 5 bases outside the gene matches.

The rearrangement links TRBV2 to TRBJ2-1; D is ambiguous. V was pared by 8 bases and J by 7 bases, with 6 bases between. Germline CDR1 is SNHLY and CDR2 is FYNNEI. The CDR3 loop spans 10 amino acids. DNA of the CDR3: TGTGCCAGCGGCGAGAATGAGCAGTTCTTC. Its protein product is CASGENEQFF.

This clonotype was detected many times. The CDR3 DNA is TGTGCCATCAGTGACGGGCTAGCGGGGGGCCATGAGCAGTTCTTC. Its translation: CAISDGLAGGHEQFF. This chain uses TRBV10-3 with TRBJ2-1, with 11 bases lining up with TRBD2. Trimming cost V 3 bases and J 8 bases; bases outside gene matches: 6. Germline V gene sequence: CDR1 ENHRY, CDR2 SYGVKD. This CDR3 is 15 amino acids long.

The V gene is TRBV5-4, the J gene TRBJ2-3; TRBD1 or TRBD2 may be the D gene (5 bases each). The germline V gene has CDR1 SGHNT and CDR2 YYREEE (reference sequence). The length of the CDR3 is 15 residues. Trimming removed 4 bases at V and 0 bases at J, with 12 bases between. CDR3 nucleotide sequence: TGTGCCAGCAGCATGATGGGACCTAGCACAGATACGCAGTATTTT. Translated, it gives CASSMMGPSTDTQYF.

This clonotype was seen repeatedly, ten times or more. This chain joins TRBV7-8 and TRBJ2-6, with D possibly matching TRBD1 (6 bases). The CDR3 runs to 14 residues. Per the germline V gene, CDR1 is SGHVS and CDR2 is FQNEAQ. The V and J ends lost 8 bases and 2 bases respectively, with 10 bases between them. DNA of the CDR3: TGTGCCAGCTACACAGGGCCTGGGGCCAACGTCCTGACTTTC. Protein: CASYTGPGANVLTF.

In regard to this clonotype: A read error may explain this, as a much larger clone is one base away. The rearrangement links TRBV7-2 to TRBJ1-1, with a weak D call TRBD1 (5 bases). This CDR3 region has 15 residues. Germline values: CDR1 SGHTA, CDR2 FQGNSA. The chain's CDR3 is CANSLLGVGTTEAFF. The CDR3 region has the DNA TGTGCCAACAGCTTACTGGGCGTTGGGACCACTGAAGCTTTCTTT.

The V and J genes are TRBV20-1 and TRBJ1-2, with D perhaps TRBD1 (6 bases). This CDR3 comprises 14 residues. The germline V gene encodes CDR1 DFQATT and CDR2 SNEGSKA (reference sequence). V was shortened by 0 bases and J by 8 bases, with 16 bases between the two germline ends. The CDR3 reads CSARDPQGMGGYTF. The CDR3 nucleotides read TGCAGTGCTAGAGATCCGCAGGGGATGGGAGGCTACACCTTC.

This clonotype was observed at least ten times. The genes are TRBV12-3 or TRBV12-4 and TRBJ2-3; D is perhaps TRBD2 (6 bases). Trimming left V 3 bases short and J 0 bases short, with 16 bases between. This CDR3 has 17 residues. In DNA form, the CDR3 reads TGTGCCAGCAGTTTTCTTCCCCTAGCGACTAGCACAGATACGCAGTATTTT. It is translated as CASSFLPLATSTDTQYF.

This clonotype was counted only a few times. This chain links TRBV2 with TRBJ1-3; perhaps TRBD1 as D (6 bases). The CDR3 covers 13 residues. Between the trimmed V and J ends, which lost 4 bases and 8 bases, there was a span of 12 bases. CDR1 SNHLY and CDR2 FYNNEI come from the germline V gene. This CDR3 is CASSGDKRDTIYF. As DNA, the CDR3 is TGTGCCAGCAGTGGGGACAAGAGGGACACCATATATTTT.

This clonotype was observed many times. DNA of the CDR3: TGTGCCAGCAGCTTAGAGTTAGCGGGGGGAACCCTCTACGAGCAGTACTTC. This encodes CASSLELAGGTLYEQYF. The V gene is TRBV7-2, the J gene TRBJ2-7, with 10 bases lining up with TRBD2. V lost 1 base, J lost 3 bases, and 9 bases stayed unmatched. Germline assignment: CDR1 SGHTA and CDR2 FQGNSA. The CDR3 has 17 residues.

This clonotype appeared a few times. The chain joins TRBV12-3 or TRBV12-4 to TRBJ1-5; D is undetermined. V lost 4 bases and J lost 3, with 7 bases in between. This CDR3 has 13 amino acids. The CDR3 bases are TGTGCCAGCAGTTGGACCCCCAATCAGCCCCAGCATTTT. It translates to CASSWTPNQPQHF.

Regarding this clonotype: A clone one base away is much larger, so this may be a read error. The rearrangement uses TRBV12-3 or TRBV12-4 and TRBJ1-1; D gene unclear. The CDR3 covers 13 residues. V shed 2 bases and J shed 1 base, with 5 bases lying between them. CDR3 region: CASSLMENTEAFF. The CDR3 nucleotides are TGTGCCAGCAGTTTAATGGAGAACACTGAAGCTTTCTTT.

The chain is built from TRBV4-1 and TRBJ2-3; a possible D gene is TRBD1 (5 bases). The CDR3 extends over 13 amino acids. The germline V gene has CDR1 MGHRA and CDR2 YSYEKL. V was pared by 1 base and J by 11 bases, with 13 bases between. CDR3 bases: TGCGCCAGCAGCCAAGTAGCAGACGGACAGCAGTATTTT. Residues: CASSQVADGQQYF.

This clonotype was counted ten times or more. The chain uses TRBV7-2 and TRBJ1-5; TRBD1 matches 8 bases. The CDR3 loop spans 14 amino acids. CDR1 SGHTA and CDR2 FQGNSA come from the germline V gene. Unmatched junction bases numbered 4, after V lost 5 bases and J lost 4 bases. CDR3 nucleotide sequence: TGTGCCAGCAGCACCGGACAGGGTAATCAGCCCCAGCATTTT. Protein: CASSTGQGNQPQHF.

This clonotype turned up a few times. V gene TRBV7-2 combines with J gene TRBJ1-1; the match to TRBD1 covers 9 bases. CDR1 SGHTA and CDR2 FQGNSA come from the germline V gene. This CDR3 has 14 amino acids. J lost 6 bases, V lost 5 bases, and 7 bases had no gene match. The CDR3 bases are TGTGCCAGCAGCCTGGGACAGGGAGAGGCTGAAGCTTTCTTT. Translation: CASSLGQGEAEAFF.

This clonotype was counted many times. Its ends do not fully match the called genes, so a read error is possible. The CDR3 spells CSARDPGQGKLGTF. Written as DNA, the CDR3 is TGCAGTGCTAGAGACCCGGGACAGGGAAAATTGGGGACTTTT. The gene calls are TRBV20-1 and TRBJ1-4; 9 bases are a match to TRBD1. Germline V CDR1 and CDR2: DFQATT, SNEGSKA (reference sequence). The CDR3 runs to 14 residues.

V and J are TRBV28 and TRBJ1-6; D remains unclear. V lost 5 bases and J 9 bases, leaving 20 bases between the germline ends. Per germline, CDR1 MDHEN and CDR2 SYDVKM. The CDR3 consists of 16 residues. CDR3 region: CASSEGSRLPTSPLHF. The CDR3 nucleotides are TGTGCCAGCAGTGAGGGCAGCCGATTACCGACTTCACCCCTCCACTTT.

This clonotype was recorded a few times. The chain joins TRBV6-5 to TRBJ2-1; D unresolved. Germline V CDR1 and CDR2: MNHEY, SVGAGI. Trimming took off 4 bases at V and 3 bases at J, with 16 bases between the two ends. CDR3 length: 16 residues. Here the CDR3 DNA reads TGTGCCAGCAGTTCCCCGGCCGCTTCTCACTACAATGAGCAGTTCTTC. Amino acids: CASSSPAASHYNEQFF.

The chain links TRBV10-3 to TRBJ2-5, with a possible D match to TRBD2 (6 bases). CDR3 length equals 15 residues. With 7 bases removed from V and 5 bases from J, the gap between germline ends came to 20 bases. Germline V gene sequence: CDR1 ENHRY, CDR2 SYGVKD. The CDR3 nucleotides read TGTGCCATCACTTCTTCGCGGGGCCGTGGTGAGACCCAGTACTTC. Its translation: CAITSSRGRGETQYF.

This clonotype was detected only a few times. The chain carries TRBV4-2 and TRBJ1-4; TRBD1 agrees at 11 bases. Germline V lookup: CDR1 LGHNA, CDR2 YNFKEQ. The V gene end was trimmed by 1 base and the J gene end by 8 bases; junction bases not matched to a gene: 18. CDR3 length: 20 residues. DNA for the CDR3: TGTGCCAGCAGCCAAGCTGTTTTGTGGGACAGGGGGAAGAACCGGGAAAAACTGTTTTTT. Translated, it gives CASSQAVLWDRGKNREKLFF.

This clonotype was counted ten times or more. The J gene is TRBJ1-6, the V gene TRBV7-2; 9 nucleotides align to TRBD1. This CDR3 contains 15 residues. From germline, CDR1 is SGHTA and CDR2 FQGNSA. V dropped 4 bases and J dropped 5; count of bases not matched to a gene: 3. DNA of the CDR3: TGTGCCAGCAGCTCAGGACAGGGGCATAATTCACCCCTCCACTTT. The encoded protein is CASSSGQGHNSPLHF. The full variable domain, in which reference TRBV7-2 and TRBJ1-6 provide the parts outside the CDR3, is GAGVSQSPSNKVTEKGKDVELRCDPISGHTALYWYRQSLGQGLEFLIYFQGNSAPDKSGLPSDRFSAERTGGSVSTLTIQRTQQEDSAVYLCASSSGQGHNSPLHFGNGTRLTVT.

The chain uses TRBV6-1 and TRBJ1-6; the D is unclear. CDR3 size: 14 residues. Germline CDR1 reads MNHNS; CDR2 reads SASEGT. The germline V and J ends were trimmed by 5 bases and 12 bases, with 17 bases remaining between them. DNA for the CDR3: TGTGCCAGCAGTTATACGGGGTCGGGTAAACCCCTCCACTTT. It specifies CASSYTGSGKPLHF.